This T cell receptor beta chain was found in a study of neurological immune-mediated disorders. PBMCs numbering 2 million and stored at -80 C yielded the unsorted libraries. This clonotype was recorded many times. In every sequencing run, more than 160 million TCR-beta sequences were generated from 15-18 subjects. TCRdb ran MiXCR on the 5' RACE reads and lists one entry per CDR3 protein. The sample shows around 94,000 distinct CDR3 sequences, about 3.8% of them seen only once. This TCR came from a woman aged 18-35 years with multiple sclerosis. Sequencing was done on a sample of PBMCs.

For the CDR3, the DNA is TGTGCCAGCAGTTACCCAGGGGGCGCGGACTATGGCTACACCTTC. Protein sequence: CASSYPGGADYGYTF. This chain connects TRBV6-6 to TRBJ1-2; 8 bases are a match to TRBD1. With 2 bases clipped from V and 3 bases from J, the junction kept 5 bases outside the gene matches. The CDR3 is 15 residues long. The germline gives CDR1 MNHNY, CDR2 SVGAGI (reference sequence).